Sequencing of this TCR beta chain was carried out in a study of OX40 agonist ivuxolimab in advanced cancers. The protocol was immunoSEQ multiplex PCR, while the TCRdb copy is restricted to in-frame clones and leaves out a portion. The table has nearly 80,000 clones, around 85% seen once. Trimming removed 5 bases from V and 6 bases from J, with 13 bases in between. The germline CDR1 and CDR2 sequences are SGHTA and FQGNSA. The CDR3 runs 13 residues. This specimen was CD4+ or CD8+ T cells sorted from blood, taken in a trial of the OX40 agonist ivuxolimab. This receptor was identified in an adult with an advanced solid tumor such as melanoma, head and neck, liver or kidney cancer. V usage is TRBV7-2 and J usage is TRBJ1-1; D is unclear. For the CDR3, the DNA is TGTGCCAGCAGCCCGGGGAGTCAATCTGAAGCTTTCTTT. The encoded protein is CASSPGSQSEAFF.